This T cell receptor beta chain was sequenced during a study of beta chain features in type 1 diabetes (dated by TCRdb to the late 2010s). About the full investigation: Patients and healthy donors did not differ in mean age, gender distribution, total cell number or subset yield. Across all samples, some 99 million sorted cells were examined, and cell number per subset correlated strongly with RNA yield. Whereas all 30 or so donors provided naive and central memory subsets, regulatory and stem cell-like memory subsets were isolated from just 8 patients and roughly 8 healthy donors. In the study, TCRB repertoires of sorted circulating CD4+ T cell subsets from recently diagnosed type 1 diabetes patients were compared with those of matched healthy donors. The full study reports these points: In all four CD4+ subsets, TCRB CDR3 length was moderately but significantly shorter in type 1 diabetes patients. Because small numbers of individuals were included in the HLA sub-analyses, any influence of HLA type on TCRB rearrangement was left unresolved. Sequencing cDNA rather than genomic DNA could over-represent highly expressing activated cells, although activation and CD3 levels did not differ between groups. Patients with type 1 diabetes made fewer insertions and deleted more nucleotides at VDJ recombination sites, implying thymic rearrangement abnormalities. Shorter templates might be favored by PCR, yet because patient and control samples were amplified and corrected together, any such skew would affect both groups equally. Naive, central memory and regulatory TCRB repertoires appeared more similar among patients than among healthy donors.

All of the isolated RNA was reverse transcribed with the High Capacity cDNA Reverse Transcription Kit, so expressed TCRB transcripts were sequenced. Naive, central memory and regulatory T cell samples underwent deep immunoSEQ sequencing, averaging around 4 million total reads per sample. Sorted cells were lysed in RLT buffer and RNA was extracted with DNase-treated RNeasy Micro or Mini kits, depending on cell number. Each cell subset was processed separately to prevent cross-contamination, with patient and healthy donor samples processed together. Using the immunoSEQ multiplex PCR, TCRB sequences were amplified from cDNA into 87-bp fragments spanning the CDR3 region. The amplicons were sequenced using the Illumina HiSeq platform. The source study handled its data this way. PCR bias was corrected computationally using synthetic template baselines, and reads within Hamming distance 2 were collapsed, with unmergeable singletons discarded. Reads were aligned against IMGT so that V, D and J genes, CDR3 length and insertions or deletions at six rearrangement sites could be assigned. Within each subset, clonotype counts were normalized to sorted cell number, and only after that were true diversity and Gini coefficients computed with the tcR R package. The overlap coefficient, calculated on TCRB nucleotide sequences, was used to quantify repertoire sharing. TCRdb took this table from immuneACCESS and kept in-frame rearrangements with V and J called. Such tables lack part of the clones; where checked against another copy, unresolved V genes explain under half of the gap, and the rest is unexplained. Clone size and the V and J calls come from that table; the DNA yielded D and trimming. The sample yields 120,000 to 150,000 clones; roughly 50% were counted once. The ten largest clones capture under 0.45% of the sample.

From each donor, a single peripheral blood sample of about 110 mL on average was drawn into heparinised tubes. Using a panel that included CD45RO, CCR7, CD25, CD127, CD95 and CD27, naive, central memory, regulatory and stem cell-like memory CD4+ T cells were sorted on a BD FACSAria II. Purity was above 95% for every sorted population. PBMCs were separated immediately by Lymphoprep density gradient centrifugation and were stained directly, without being cultured. So that batch effects would be minimized, each experiment stained and sorted samples in pairs, pairing one healthy donor with one patient. The germline ends are 21 bases apart after V is trimmed by 5 bases and J by 5 bases. From cysteine to phenylalanine, the CDR3 is 16 amino acids long. Solely the CDR3 DNA is kept, with 48 bases framed from the first base. CDR1 and CDR2 (SGHTA, FQGNSA) derive from the germline V gene. Of note for this clone: Its specific antigen is unknown. The record has no base qualities; no much larger clone is one base away.

The chain is encoded by TRBV7-2 joined to TRBJ1-1, with no confidently assigned D gene. Sequenced material: Tregs from blood. The cell subset or site label of this sample denotes: regulatory CD4+ T cells. The origin of this receptor is a man between 18 and 29 years old in good health. The CDR3 in this case is CASSPTKRGWWTEAFF. The DNA is as follows: TGTGCCAGCAGCCCTACCAAACGGGGATGGTGGACTGAAGCTTTCTTT.